This T cell receptor beta chain came from a study of early T cells in non-severe SARS-CoV-2 infection. Study at large: Investigators sequenced bulk RNA drawn from unsorted whole blood, and chains remained unpaired.

Each CDR3 protein gets one entry after TCRdb re-called the 5' RACE reads with MiXCR. The sample carries about 40,000 distinct CDR3 sequences, roughly 6% recorded once. This clonotype was observed many times. V lost 5 bases and J lost 6; bases outside the gene matches: 10. The CDR3 is 15 amino acids. Germline V CDR1 and CDR2: SGHNT, YENEEA. The chain employs TRBV11-3 and TRBJ2-3; 8 positions match TRBD2. This specimen was whole blood, taken at baseline. This clonotype was sampled from an adult who was a healthcare worker with PCR-confirmed SARS-CoV-2 infection or an uninfected control (not recorded which). CDR3: CASSPGTSYADTQYF. CDR3 nucleotides: TGTGCCAGCAGCCCGGGGACTAGTTACGCGGATACGCAGTATTTT. The full variable domain, with the rest looked up from reference TRBV11-3 and TRBJ2-3, is EAGVVQSPRYKIIEKKQPVAFWCNPISGHNTLYWYLQNLGQGPELLIRYENEEAVDDSQLPKDRFSAERLKGVDSTLKIQPAELGDSAVYLCASSPGTSYADTQYFGPGTRLTVL.